The sequence of this TCR beta chain was determined in a study of patients and donors after allogeneic stem cell transplantation. Trimming cost V 7 bases and J 4 bases; bases outside gene matches: 9. The length of the CDR3 is 13 residues. Germline CDR1 and CDR2: SQVTM and ANQGSEA. TCRdb redid the calling of the RT-PCR reads with MiXCR, one entry per CDR3 protein. The sample has 150,000 to 250,000 distinct CDR3 sequences, around 41% seen once. Sequencing used blood, either unsorted or a sorted T cell fraction (not recorded which). The TCR originated in a human donor who was either an allogeneic HSCT recipient or a stem cell or donor lymphocyte infusion donor (not recorded which). It is not recorded whose cells these are; they may come from a transplant donor. The chain links TRBV29-1 to TRBJ1-1; the match to TRBD1 covers 7 bases. The CDR3 is CSAATGYSTEAFF. The CDR3 bases are TGCAGCGCCGCGACAGGGTACAGCACTGAAGCTTTCTTT.